The sequence of this T cell receptor (beta chain) was determined in a study of beta chain features in type 1 diabetes. General study results and limits: Researchers caution that PCR might favor shorter templates, equally among patients and controls. Fewer insertions but more deletions were seen at VDJ junctions in type 1 diabetes patients. Patients' naive, central memory and regulatory TCRB repertoires appeared more alike than those of healthy donors. Significant though moderate, a shortening of TCRB CDR3s appeared in all four CD4+ subsets of Type 1 diabetes patients.

The CDR3 is 16 residues long. The junction had 5 bases not matched to a gene; V was cut back by 6 bases and J by 3 bases. Germline values: CDR1 MGHDK, CDR2 SYGVNS. Remarks on this clone: Its antigen remains unknown.

The sequenced template was cDNA made from the entire isolated RNA. Using immunoSEQ multiplex PCR, the repertoire was profiled, and TCRdb retains in-frame clones only, with some absent. The profile shows roughly 310,000 clones, about 11% of them singletons. This receptor was obtained from a young woman in good health. The sample consisted of naive CD4+ T cells from blood. V gene TRBV25-1 combines with J gene TRBJ2-2; 12 bases align to TRBD1. The CDR3 DNA follows: TGTGCCAGCAGGGGCGGGACAGGGGGCGACACCGGGGAGCTGTTTTTT. Protein product: CASRGGTGGDTGELFF. The full variable domain, its missing parts supplied by reference TRBV25-1 and TRBJ2-2, is EADIYQTPRYLVIGTGKKITLECSQTMGHDKMYWYQQDPGMELHLIHYSYGVNSTEKGDLSSESTVSRIRTEHFPLTLESARPSHTSQYLCASRGGTGGDTGELFFGEGSRLTVL.